The 5 T cell receptor beta chains below come from one sample, sequenced in a study of blood T cell repertoires in COVID-19. TCRdb's table, derived via immunoSEQ multiplex PCR, lists solely in-frame clones and lacks some. The sample has some 120,000 clones, 86% seen once. Sequenced material: peripheral blood. These receptors were obtained from a human donor in a cohort sampled during active COVID-19.

The chain carries TRBV12-3 or TRBV12-4 and TRBJ2-1; a possible D gene is TRBD2 (5 bases). This CDR3 contains 12 residues. Deletions cut 2 bases from V and 14 bases from J, with 13 bases between. The CDR3 region is CASSLREYGEFF. The DNA for the CDR3 is TGTGCCAGCAGTTTAAGGGAGTACGGGGAGTTCTTC.

The CDR3 sequence is CASSHSFPGTDTQYF. The CDR3 nucleotides read TGTGCCAGCAGTCACTCATTTCCGGGCACAGATACGCAGTATTTT. V and J are TRBV7-9 and TRBJ2-3; D remains ambiguous. Germline-derived CDR1 and CDR2 are SEHNR and FQNEAQ (reference sequence). V shed 6 bases and J shed 1 base, with 14 bases lying between them. The CDR3 extends over 15 amino acids.

V is TRBV6-2 or TRBV6-3 and J is TRBJ1-3; TRBD1 is a possible D gene (5 bases). Trimming took off 0 bases at V and 5 bases at J, with 14 bases between the two ends. The CDR3 has 16 amino acids. Germline CDR1 MNHEY, CDR2 SVGEGT. The CDR3 is CASSYSGGVKRNTIYF. CDR3 DNA: TGTGCCAGCAGTTACTCTGGAGGGGTGAAAAGAAACACCATATATTTT.

The gene calls are TRBV24-1 and TRBJ2-5; 7 bases are a match to TRBD2. Germline CDR1 and CDR2: KGHDR and SFDVKD. The CDR3 covers 16 residues. V dropped 3 bases and J dropped 4; count of bases not matched to a gene: 10. The CDR3 sequence is CATSDGTIPVLETQYF. The CDR3 bases are TGTGCCACCAGTGATGGGACTATCCCCGTCTTAGAGACCCAGTACTTC.

The CDR3 DNA follows: TGTGCCAGCAGCTTGGCCCCCGGTGGGCGGGCCTACGAGCAGTACTTC. This codes for CASSLAPGGRAYEQYF. This rearrangement joins TRBV5-6 to TRBJ2-7; tentatively, D is TRBD2 (5 bases). Trimming removed 0 bases at V and 2 bases at J, with 15 bases between. This CDR3 region has 16 residues. Germline-derived CDR1 and CDR2 are SGHDT and YYEEEE.